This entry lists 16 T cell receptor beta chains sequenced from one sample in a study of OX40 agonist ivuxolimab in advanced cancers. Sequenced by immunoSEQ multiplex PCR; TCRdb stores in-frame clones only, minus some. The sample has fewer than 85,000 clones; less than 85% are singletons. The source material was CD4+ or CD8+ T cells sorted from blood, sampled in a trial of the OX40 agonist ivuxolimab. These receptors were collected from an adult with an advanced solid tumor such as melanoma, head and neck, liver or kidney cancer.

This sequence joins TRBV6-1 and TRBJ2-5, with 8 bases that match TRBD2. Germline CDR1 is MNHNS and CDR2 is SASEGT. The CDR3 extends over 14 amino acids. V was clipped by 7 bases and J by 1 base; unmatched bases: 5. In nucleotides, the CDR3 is TGTGCCAGCATGACGGGGGGGCTCCAAGAGACCCAGTACTTC. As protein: CASMTGGLQETQYF.

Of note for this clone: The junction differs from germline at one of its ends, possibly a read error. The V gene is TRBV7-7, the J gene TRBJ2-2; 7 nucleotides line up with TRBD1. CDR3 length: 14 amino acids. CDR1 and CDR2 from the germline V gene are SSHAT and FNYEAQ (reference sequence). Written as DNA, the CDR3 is TGTGCTAGCAGCTTAACTTACAGGGGCGGGGAGCTGTTTTTT. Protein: CASSLTYRGGELFF.

The CDR3 nucleotides are TGTGCCAGCAGCTCGGGCAGTATTAACTATGGCTACACCTTC. Amino acids: CASSSGSINYGYTF. V and J are TRBV28 and TRBJ1-2; D unclear. Germline CDR1 MDHEN, CDR2 SYDVKM. The germline V and J ends were trimmed by 6 bases and 1 base, with 12 bases remaining between them. This CDR3 contains 14 residues.

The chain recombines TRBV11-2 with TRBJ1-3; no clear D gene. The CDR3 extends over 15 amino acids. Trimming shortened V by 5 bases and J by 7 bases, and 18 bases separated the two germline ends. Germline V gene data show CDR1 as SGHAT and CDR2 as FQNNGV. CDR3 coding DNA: TGTGCCAGCAGCCCCCGTTTTGGGGTGGCGAACACCATATATTTT. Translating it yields CASSPRFGVANTIYF.

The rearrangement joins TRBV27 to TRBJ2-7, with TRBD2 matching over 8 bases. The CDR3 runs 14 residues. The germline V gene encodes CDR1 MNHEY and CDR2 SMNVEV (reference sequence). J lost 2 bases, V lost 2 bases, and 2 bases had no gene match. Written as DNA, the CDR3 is TGTGCCAGCAGTTTAGACGGGAGGGCCTACGAGCAGTACTTC. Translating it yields CASSLDGRAYEQYF.

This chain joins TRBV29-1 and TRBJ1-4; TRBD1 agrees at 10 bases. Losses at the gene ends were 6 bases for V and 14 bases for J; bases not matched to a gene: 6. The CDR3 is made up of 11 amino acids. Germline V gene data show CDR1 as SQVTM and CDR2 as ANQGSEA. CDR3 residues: CSVGTGVTLFF. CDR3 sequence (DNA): TGCAGCGTCGGGACAGGGGTAACGCTGTTTTTT.

CDR3 nucleotide sequence: TGTGCCAGCAGCCCAAGATATCCGGGGGACTCCTACAATGAGCAGTTCTTC. Translating gives CASSPRYPGDSYNEQFF. V and J are TRBV7-3 and TRBJ2-1, with D tentatively TRBD2 (6 bases). CDR1 and CDR2 (germline): SGHTA, FQGTGA. The V end lost 5 bases, the J end lost 0 bases, and 17 bases lay between the germline ends. The CDR3 spans 17 residues.

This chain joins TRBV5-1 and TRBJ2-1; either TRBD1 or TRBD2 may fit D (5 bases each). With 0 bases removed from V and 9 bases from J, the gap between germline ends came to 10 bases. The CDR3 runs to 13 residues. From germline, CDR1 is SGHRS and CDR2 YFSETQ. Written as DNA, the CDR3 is TGCGCCAGCAGCTTGGTCGGGGCGGGTGAGCAGTTCTTC. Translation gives CASSLVGAGEQFF.

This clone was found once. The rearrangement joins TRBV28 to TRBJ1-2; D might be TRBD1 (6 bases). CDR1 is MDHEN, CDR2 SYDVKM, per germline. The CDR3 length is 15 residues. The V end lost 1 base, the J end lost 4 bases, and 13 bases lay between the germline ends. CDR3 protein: CASSLSQGTPYGYTF. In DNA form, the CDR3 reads TGTGCCAGCAGTTTATCCCAGGGGACACCCTATGGCTACACCTTC.

The CDR3 here is CASRETDYGYTF. DNA of the CDR3: TGCGCCAGCAGGGAGACAGACTATGGCTACACCTTC. V usage is TRBV5-1 and J usage is TRBJ1-2, with D possibly matching TRBD1 (5 bases). This CDR3 is built from 12 residues. CDR1 SGHRS and CDR2 YFSETQ come from the germline V gene. V shed 5 bases and J shed 3 bases, with 8 bases lying between them.

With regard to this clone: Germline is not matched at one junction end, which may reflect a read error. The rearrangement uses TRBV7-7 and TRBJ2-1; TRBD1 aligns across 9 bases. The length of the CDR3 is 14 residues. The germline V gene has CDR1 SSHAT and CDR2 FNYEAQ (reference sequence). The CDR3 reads CASSLADRGVEQFF. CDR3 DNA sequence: TGTGCTAGCAGCTTAGCGGACAGGGGAGTCGAGCAGTTCTTC.

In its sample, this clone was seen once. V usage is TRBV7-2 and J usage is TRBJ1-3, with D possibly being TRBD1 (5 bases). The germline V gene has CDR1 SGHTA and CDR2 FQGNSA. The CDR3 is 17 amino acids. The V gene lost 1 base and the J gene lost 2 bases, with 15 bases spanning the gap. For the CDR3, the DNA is TGTGCCAGCAGCTTAGAAGCGTCCGGGGCACCTGGAAACACCATATATTTT. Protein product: CASSLEASGAPGNTIYF.

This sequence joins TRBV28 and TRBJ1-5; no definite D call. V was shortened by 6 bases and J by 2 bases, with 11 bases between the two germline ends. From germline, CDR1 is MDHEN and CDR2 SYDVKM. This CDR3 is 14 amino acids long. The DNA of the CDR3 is TGTGCCAGCAGGCCCCGATGGGGCAATCAGCCCCAGCATTTT. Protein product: CASRPRWGNQPQHF.

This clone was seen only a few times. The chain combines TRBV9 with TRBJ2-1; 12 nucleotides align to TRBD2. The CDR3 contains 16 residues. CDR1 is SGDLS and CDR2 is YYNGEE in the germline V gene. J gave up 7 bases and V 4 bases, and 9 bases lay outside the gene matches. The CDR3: CASSPSTSGSGNEQFF. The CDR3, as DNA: TGTGCCAGCAGCCCCTCGACTAGCGGGAGTGGAAATGAGCAGTTCTTC.

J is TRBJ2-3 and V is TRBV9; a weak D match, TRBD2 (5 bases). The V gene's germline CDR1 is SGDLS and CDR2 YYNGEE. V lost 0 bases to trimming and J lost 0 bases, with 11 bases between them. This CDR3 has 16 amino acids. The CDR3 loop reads CASSVGTGSSTDTQYF. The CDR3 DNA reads TGTGCCAGCAGCGTAGGCACGGGATCTAGCACAGATACGCAGTATTTT.

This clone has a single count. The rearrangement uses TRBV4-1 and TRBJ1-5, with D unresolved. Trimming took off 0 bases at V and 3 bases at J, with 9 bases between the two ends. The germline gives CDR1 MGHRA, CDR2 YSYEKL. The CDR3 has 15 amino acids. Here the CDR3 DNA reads TGCGCCAGCAGCCAAGATCTAGGTTACAATCAGCCCCAGCATTTT. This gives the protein CASSQDLGYNQPQHF.